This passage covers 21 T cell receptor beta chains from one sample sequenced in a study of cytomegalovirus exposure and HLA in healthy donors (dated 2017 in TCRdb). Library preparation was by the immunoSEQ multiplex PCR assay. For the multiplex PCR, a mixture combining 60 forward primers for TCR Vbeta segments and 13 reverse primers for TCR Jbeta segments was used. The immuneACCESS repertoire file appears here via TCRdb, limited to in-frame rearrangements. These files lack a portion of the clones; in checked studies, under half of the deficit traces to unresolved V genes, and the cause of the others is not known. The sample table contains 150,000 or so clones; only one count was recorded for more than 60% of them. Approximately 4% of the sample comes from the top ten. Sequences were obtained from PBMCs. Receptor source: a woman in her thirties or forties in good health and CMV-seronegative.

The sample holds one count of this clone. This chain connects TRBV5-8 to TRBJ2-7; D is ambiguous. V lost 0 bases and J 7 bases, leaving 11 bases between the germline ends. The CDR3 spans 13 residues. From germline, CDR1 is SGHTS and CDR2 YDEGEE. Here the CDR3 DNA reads TGTGCCAGCAGCTTGGTGTTAAAACGGGAGCAGTACTTC. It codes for CASSLVLKREQYF.

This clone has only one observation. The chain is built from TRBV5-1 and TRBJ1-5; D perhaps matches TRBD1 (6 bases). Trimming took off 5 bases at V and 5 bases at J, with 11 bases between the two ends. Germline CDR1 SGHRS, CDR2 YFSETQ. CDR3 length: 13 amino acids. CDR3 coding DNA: TGCGCCAGCAGGGAGGACAGCCATCAGCCCCAGCATTTT. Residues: CASREDSHQPQHF.

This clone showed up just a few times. The CDR3, as DNA: TGTGCCTGGAGGATGGACATACTCTATGGCTACACCTTC. This encodes CAWRMDILYGYTF. The chain uses TRBV30 and TRBJ1-2, with a tentative D call TRBD1 (5 bases). CDR3 size: 13 residues. From germline, CDR1 is GTSNPN and CDR2 SVGIG (reference sequence). V was shortened by 3 bases and J by 4 bases, with 12 bases between the two germline ends.

The chain's CDR3 is CASSSVGATGDTQYF. CDR3 nucleotide sequence: TGTGCCAGCAGTTCGGTGGGGGCCACGGGAGATACGCAGTATTTT. The chain employs TRBV6-4 and TRBJ2-3; possible D gene TRBD1, 6 bases. V was shortened by 5 bases and J by 5 bases, with 17 bases between the two germline ends. This CDR3 contains 15 residues. Germline assignment: CDR1 MRHNA and CDR2 SNTAGT.

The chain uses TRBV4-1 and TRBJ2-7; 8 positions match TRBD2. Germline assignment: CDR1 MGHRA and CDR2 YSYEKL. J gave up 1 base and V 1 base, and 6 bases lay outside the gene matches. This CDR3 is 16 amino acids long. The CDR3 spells CASSQVPGLGSYEQYF. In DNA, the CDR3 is TGCGCCAGCAGCCAAGTTCCGGGACTAGGGTCCTACGAGCAGTACTTC.

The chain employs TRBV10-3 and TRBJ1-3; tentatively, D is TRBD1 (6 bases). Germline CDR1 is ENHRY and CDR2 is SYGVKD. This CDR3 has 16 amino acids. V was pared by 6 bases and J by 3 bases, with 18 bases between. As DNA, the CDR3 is TGTGCCATCAGAGAACTAGACAGGATCTATGGAAACACCATATATTTT. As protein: CAIRELDRIYGNTIYF.

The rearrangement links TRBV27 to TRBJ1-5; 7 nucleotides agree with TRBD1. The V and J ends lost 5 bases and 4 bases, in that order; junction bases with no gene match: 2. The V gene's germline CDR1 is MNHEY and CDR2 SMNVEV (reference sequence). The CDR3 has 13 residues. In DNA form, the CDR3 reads TGTGCCAGCAGTCTACAGGGGAATCAGCCCCAGCATTTT. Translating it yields CASSLQGNQPQHF.

The CDR3 coding sequence is TGTGCCAGCACTAGGAGCTGGGATTCACCCCTCCACTTT. Its protein is CASTRSWDSPLHF. V is TRBV6-5 and J is TRBJ1-6, with unresolved D. The CDR3 contains 13 residues. Germline CDR1 is MNHEY and CDR2 is SVGAGI. With 7 bases removed from V and 8 bases from J, the gap between germline ends came to 12 bases.

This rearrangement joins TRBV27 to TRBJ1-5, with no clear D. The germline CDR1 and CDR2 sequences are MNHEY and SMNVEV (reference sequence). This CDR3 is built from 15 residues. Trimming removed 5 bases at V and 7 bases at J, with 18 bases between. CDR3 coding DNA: TGTGCCAGCAGTCTTGTGGGGAGGATGGGACAGCCCCAGCATTTT. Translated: CASSLVGRMGQPQHF.

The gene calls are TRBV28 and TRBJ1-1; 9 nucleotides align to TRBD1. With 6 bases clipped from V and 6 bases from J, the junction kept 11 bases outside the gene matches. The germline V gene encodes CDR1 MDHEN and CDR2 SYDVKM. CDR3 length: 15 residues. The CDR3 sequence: CASRKTTGGFSEAFF. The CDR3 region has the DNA TGTGCCAGCAGAAAAACAACAGGGGGCTTCTCTGAAGCTTTCTTT.

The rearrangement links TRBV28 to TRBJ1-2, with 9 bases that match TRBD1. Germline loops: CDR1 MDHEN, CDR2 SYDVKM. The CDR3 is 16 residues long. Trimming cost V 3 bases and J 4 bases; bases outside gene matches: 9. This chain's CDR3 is CASSLPLGTGPYGYTF. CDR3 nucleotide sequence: TGTGCCAGCAGTTTGCCCCTTGGGACAGGGCCCTATGGCTACACCTTC.

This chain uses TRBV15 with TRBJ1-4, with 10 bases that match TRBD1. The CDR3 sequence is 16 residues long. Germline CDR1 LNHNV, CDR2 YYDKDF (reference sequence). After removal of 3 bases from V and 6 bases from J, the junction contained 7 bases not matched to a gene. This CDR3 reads CATSRPGTGVDEKLFF. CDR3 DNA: TGTGCCACCAGCAGGCCTGGGACAGGGGTGGATGAAAAACTGTTTTTT. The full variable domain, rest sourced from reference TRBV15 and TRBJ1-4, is DAMVIQNPRYQVTQFGKPVTLSCSQTLNHNVMYWYQQKSSQAPKLLFHYYDKDFNNEADTPDNFQSRRPNTSFCFLDIRSPGLGDTAMYLCATSRPGTGVDEKLFFGSGTQLSVL.

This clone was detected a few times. CDR3 sequence (DNA): TGTGCCAGCAGGGGGCCCGGGACAGGGGCTTACGAGCAGTACTTC. Encoded protein: CASRGPGTGAYEQYF. This chain connects TRBV28 to TRBJ2-7; 10 positions agree with TRBD1. Germline values: CDR1 MDHEN, CDR2 SYDVKM. V lost 6 bases and J lost 4; bases outside the gene matches: 9. This CDR3 spans 15 amino acids.

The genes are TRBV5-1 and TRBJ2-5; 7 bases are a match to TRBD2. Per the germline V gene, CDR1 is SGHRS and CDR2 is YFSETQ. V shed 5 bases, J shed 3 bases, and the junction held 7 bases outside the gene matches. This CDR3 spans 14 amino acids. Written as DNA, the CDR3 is TGCGCCAGCAGTGGGCAGGGAGGGAAAGAGACCCAGTACTTC. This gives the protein CASSGQGGKETQYF.

The CDR3 DNA is TGTGCCAGCAGCTTAACCGGGACAGGGTGGGCAGATACGCAGTATTTT. It codes for CASSLTGTGWADTQYF. This rearrangement joins TRBV7-6 to TRBJ2-3; 9 bases map to TRBD1. V dropped 2 bases and J dropped 4; count of bases not matched to a gene: 7. The V gene's germline CDR1 is SGHVS and CDR2 FNYEAQ. This CDR3 region has 16 residues.

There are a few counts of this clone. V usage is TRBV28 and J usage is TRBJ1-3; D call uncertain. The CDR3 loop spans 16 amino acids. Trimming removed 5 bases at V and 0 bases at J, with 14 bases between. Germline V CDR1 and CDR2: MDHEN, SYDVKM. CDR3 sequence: CASSPFWSVSGNTIYF. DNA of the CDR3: TGTGCCAGCAGTCCCTTTTGGAGCGTCTCTGGAAACACCATATATTTT.

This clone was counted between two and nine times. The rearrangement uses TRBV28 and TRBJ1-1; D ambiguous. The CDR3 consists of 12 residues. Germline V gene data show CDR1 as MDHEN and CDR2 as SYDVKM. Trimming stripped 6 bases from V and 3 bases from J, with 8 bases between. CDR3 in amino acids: CASRRIYTEAFF. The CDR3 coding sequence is TGTGCCAGCAGGAGGATTTACACTGAAGCTTTCTTT.

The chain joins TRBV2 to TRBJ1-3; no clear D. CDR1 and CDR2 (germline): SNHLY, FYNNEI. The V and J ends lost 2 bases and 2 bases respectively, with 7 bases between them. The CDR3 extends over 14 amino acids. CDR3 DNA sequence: TGTGCCAGCAGTGAACAGTCAACTGGAAACACCATATATTTT. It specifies CASSEQSTGNTIYF.

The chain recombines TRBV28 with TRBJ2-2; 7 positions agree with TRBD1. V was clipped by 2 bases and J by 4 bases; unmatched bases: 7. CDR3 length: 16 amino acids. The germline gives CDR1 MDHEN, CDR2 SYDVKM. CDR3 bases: TGTGCCAGCAGTTTAATGCCAGGGGGAACCACCGGGGAGCTGTTTTTT. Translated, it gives CASSLMPGGTTGELFF.

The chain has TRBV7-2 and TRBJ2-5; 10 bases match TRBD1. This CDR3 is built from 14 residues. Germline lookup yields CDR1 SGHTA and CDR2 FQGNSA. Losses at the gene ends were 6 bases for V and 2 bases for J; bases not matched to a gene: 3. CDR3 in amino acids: CASSPDRGQETQYF. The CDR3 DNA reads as TGTGCCAGCAGTCCGGACAGGGGGCAAGAGACCCAGTACTTC.

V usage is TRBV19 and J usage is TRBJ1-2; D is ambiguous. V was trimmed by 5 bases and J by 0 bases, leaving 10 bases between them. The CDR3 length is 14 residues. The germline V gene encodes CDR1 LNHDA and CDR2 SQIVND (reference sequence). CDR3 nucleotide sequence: TGTGCCAGTAGTCCGGACGGGGCTAACTATGGCTACACCTTC. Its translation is CASSPDGANYGYTF.